This TCR beta chain was sequenced during a study of blood T cell repertoires in COVID-19. On the study more broadly: The cDNA or gDNA used as material had been derived from T cells, B-cell-depleted T cells, or PBMCs.

This CDR3 is 15 amino acids long. The V segment lost 0 bases and the J segment 5 bases; nucleotides outside the gene matches: 9. Germline loops: CDR1 GTSNPN, CDR2 SVGIG (reference sequence). Per the study methods: Estimation of nucleated cell counts was performed using reference gene primer amplification. This table comes from immunoSEQ multiplex PCR, and its TCRdb copy is limited to in-frame clones, with some not included. Clone size and the V and J calls come from that table; the DNA yielded D and trimming. This sample carries approximately 120,000 clones, about four fifths of them seen once, and the ten largest clones take roughly a tenth.

Sequencing was done on a sample of peripheral blood. This clonotype was obtained from a human donor in a cohort sampled during active COVID-19. The chain combines TRBV30 with TRBJ2-5; 7 bases match TRBD2. The CDR3 here is CAWSVVGGSRETQYF. The CDR3 bases are TGTGCCTGGAGTGTAGTGGGCGGGAGTCGCGAGACCCAGTACTTC. Together with reference TRBV30 and TRBJ2-5, the CDR3 gives the full variable domain: SQTIHQWPATLVQPVGSPLSLECTVEGTSNPNLYWYRQAAGRGLQLLFYSVGIGQISSEVPQNLSASRPQDRQFILSSKKLLLSDSGFYLCAWSVVGGSRETQYFGPGTRLLVL.